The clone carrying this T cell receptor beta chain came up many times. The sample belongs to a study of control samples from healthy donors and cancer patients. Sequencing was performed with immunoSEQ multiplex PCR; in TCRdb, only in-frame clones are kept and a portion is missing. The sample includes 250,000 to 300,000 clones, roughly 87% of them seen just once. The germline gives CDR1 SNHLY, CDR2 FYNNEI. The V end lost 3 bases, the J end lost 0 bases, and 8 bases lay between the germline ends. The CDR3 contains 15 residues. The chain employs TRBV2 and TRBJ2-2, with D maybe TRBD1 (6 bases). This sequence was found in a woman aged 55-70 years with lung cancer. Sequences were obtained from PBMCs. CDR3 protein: CASSEGHPNTGELFF. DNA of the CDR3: TGTGCCAGCAGTGAGGGACATCCGAACACCGGGGAGCTGTTTTTT.